Sequencing of this TCR beta chain was carried out in a study of cytomegalovirus exposure and HLA in healthy donors. Whole-study results and caveats: Most TCRs appeared rarely, but some public TCRs recurred in many donors. Presence/absence analyses assumed roughly uniform sequencing depth across donors. Per a later analysis, about 17,000 TCR beta sequences showed association with HLA alleles at 0.05 false discovery rate.

About this clone itself: The antigen is unknown.

A multiplex PCR was run with 60 Vbeta primers and 13 Jbeta primers. Only in-frame clones appear in the TCRdb table, and some are missing; sequencing was by immunoSEQ multiplex PCR. The sample shows about 210,000 clones, over 75% of them seen only once. This TCR derives from a male donor in good health and CMV-seronegative. Sequencing was carried out using PBMCs.

This CDR3 reads CASSLDGARGNTIYF. In DNA, the CDR3 is TGCGCCAGCAGCTTGGATGGGGCGCGGGGAAACACCATATATTTT. This chain joins TRBV5-1 and TRBJ1-3, with a weak D call TRBD1 (5 bases). Trimming left V 0 bases short and J 4 bases short, with 11 bases between. The CDR3 runs 15 residues. Looked up from germline, CDR1 is SGHRS and CDR2 is YFSETQ.